The 19 T cell receptor beta chains reported below all come from one sample, sequenced in a study of identical twins. From the 5' RACE reads, TCRdb called clonotypes with MiXCR, one entry per CDR3 protein. The sample has roughly 350,000 distinct CDR3 sequences, approximately 8.7% seen once. Sequencing was carried out using naive T cells sorted from blood. These receptors all come from a woman between 50 and 59 years old in good health.

The sample holds a few counts of this clonotype. The chain employs TRBV6-4 and TRBJ2-2; 8 bases agree with TRBD2. There are 13 residues in the CDR3. With 11 bases clipped from V and 4 bases from J, the junction kept 6 bases outside the gene matches. Germline V lookup: CDR1 MRHNA, CDR2 SNTAGT. Written as DNA, the CDR3 is TGTGCCGGATTTAGCGGGGCCACCGGGGAGCTGTTTTTT. It encodes CAGFSGATGELFF.

This chain links TRBV5-4 with TRBJ2-7, with 8 bases fitting TRBD2. The germline V gene has CDR1 SGHNT and CDR2 YYREEE (reference sequence). The CDR3 extends over 14 amino acids. After removal of 1 base from V and 4 bases from J, the junction contained 4 bases not matched to a gene. The DNA for the CDR3 is TGTGCCAGCAGCTTGAGCGGGGGAGGTTACGAGCAGTACGTC. It is translated as CASSLSGGGYEQYV.

This clonotype was detected many times. One end of the junction fails to match germline, which may point to a read error. The chain is built from TRBV12-3 or TRBV12-4 and TRBJ1-1; TRBD1 aligns across 7 bases. The CDR3 sequence is 11 residues long. CDR3 nucleotides: TGTGCCACCGGTCCGGGACAGATTCCTTCTTTT. It translates to CATGPGQIPSF.

This clonotype was seen a handful of times. The CDR3 nucleotides read TGTGCCAGCAGCGCTATAGGAGGGTTGGCCGGGGAGCTGTTTTTT. Protein sequence: CASSAIGGLAGELFF. The rearrangement links TRBV11-2 to TRBJ2-2, with D tentatively TRBD2 (6 bases). The length of the CDR3 is 15 residues. V lost 5 bases and J lost 6, with 16 bases in between. Germline CDR1 is SGHAT and CDR2 is FQNNGV.

The rearrangement uses TRBV7-9 and TRBJ2-1; 8 bases agree with TRBD2. The junction had 10 bases not matched to a gene; V was cut back by 5 bases and J by 4 bases. CDR3 length: 16 amino acids. Germline V gene sequence: CDR1 SEHNR, CDR2 FQNEAQ (reference sequence). CDR3 in amino acids: CASSITSGSQYNEQFF. Written as DNA, the CDR3 is TGTGCCAGCAGCATTACCAGCGGGAGTCAGTACAATGAGCAGTTCTTC.

The rearrangement joins TRBV5-1 to TRBJ1-4; D remains ambiguous. Germline V gene sequence: CDR1 SGHRS, CDR2 YFSETQ. CDR3 size: 14 residues. With 5 bases removed from V and 0 bases from J, the gap between germline ends came to 8 bases. CDR3: CASRQAATNEKLFF. The CDR3 DNA is TGCGCCAGCAGGCAGGCCGCAACTAATGAAAAACTGTTTTTT.

This clonotype was detected only a few times. The V gene is TRBV24-1, the J gene TRBJ2-1; 11 bases are shared with TRBD2. J was trimmed by 10 bases and V by 8 bases; bases with no gene match: 6. CDR3 size: 13 residues. CDR1 is KGHDR, CDR2 SFDVKD, per germline. CDR3 DNA: TGTGCCACCACTAGCGGGAGGCCAGGGGAGCAGTTCTTC. It encodes CATTSGRPGEQFF.

Many counts were recorded for this clonotype. The chain employs TRBV12-3 or TRBV12-4 and TRBJ2-6; D possibly corresponds to TRBD2 (5 bases). This CDR3 spans 15 amino acids. The ends were cut back, 7 bases at V and 2 bases at J, with 12 bases in the middle. For the CDR3, the DNA is TGTGCCAGCACCCACCCCGGGACTGGGGCCAACGTCCTGACTTTC. Its translation is CASTHPGTGANVLTF.

About this clonotype itself: This may stem from a read error, because a much larger clone lies one nucleotide away. The CDR3 carries no conserved terminal phenylalanine or tryptophan, so it likely arises from a read error. The V call is TRBV5-1, the J call TRBJ1-5; D perhaps matches TRBD1 (5 bases). This CDR3 is 15 amino acids long. Germline V gene lookup returns CDR1 SGHRS and CDR2 YFSETQ. The V end was cut by 4 bases, the J end by 0 bases, with 11 bases between. The CDR3 sequence: CASSRAGNSNQPQHL. The CDR3 DNA sequence: TGCGCCAGCAGCCGGGCAGGGAATAGCAATCAGCCCCAGCATTTA.

In this sample, this clonotype turned up many times. The genes are TRBV4-1 and TRBJ2-1; D could derive from TRBD1 or TRBD2 (5 bases each). The V gene lost 4 bases and the J gene lost 7 bases, with 11 bases spanning the gap. The germline CDR1 and CDR2 sequences are MGHRA and YSYEKL. The CDR3 is 13 amino acids. CDR3 bases: TGCGCCAGCAGCCTGGGACGGAATAATGAGCAGTTCTTC. Translating it yields CASSLGRNNEQFF.

This clonotype has just a few counts. The chain employs TRBV7-9 and TRBJ2-5; D not resolved. Deletions cut 1 base from V and 2 bases from J, with 8 bases between. CDR3 size: 14 residues. Germline V gives CDR1 SEHNR, CDR2 FQNEAQ (reference sequence). Here the CDR3 reads CASSLGAGQETQYF. As DNA, the CDR3 is TGTGCCAGCAGCTTAGGGGCAGGACAAGAGACCCAGTACTTC.

This clonotype was observed many times. The V gene is TRBV6-5, the J gene TRBJ2-1; D is possibly TRBD1 or TRBD2 (6 bases each). The CDR3 totals 17 residues. CDR1 is MNHEY and CDR2 is SVGAGI in the germline V gene. V shed 6 bases and J shed 0 bases, with 18 bases lying between them. DNA for the CDR3: TGTGCCAGCAGGCCTCGAACAGGGCGGGGCTCCTACAATGAGCAGTTCTTC. Its protein is CASRPRTGRGSYNEQFF.

A few counts support this clonotype. The rearrangement joins TRBV12-3 or TRBV12-4 to TRBJ2-7; TRBD1 is a possible D gene (6 bases). Trimming shortened V by 7 bases and J by 2 bases, and 15 bases separated the two germline ends. The CDR3 has 14 amino acids. This CDR3 reads CASNRAGTTYEQYF. The CDR3 region has the DNA TGTGCCAGCAATAGGGCAGGGACAACCTACGAGCAGTACTTC.

The chain carries TRBV6-2 or TRBV6-3 and TRBJ2-3; 9 nucleotides agree with TRBD2. Germline CDR1 is MNHEY and CDR2 is SVGEGT. V gave up 0 bases and J gave up 6 bases; unmatched junction bases: 7. The CDR3 totals 16 residues. CDR3 region: CASSYSSGSLADTQYF. In DNA, the CDR3 is TGTGCCAGCAGTTACTCTAGCGGGAGTCTTGCTGATACGCAGTATTTT.

This clonotype was detected ten times or more. The V and J genes are TRBV7-2 and TRBJ2-3; 10 bases are a match to TRBD2. Trimming removed 1 base from V and 3 bases from J; junction bases left unmatched: 10. Germline CDR1 and CDR2: SGHTA and FQGNSA. This CDR3 spans 18 amino acids. The CDR3 region is CASSLGGPAGGPTDTQYF. In DNA form, the CDR3 reads TGTGCCAGCAGCTTAGGGGGTCCAGCGGGAGGGCCAACAGATACGCAGTATTTT. The full variable domain, with the rest looked up from reference TRBV7-2 and TRBJ2-3, is GAGVSQSPSNKVTEKGKDVELRCDPISGHTALYWYRQSLGQGLEFLIYFQGNSAPDKSGLPSDRFSAERTGGSVSTLTIQRTQQEDSAVYLCASSLGGPAGGPTDTQYFGPGTRLTVL.

This clonotype was seen a few times. V gene TRBV5-1 combines with J gene TRBJ2-5; 8 bases are a match to TRBD1. J lost 1 base, V lost 4 bases, and 3 bases had no gene match. Per germline, CDR1 SGHRS and CDR2 YFSETQ. This CDR3 has 14 residues. The CDR3: CASSAGQGQETQYF. In DNA form, the CDR3 reads TGCGCCAGCAGCGCCGGACAGGGCCAAGAGACCCAGTACTTC.

The rearrangement joins TRBV25-1 to TRBJ2-5; 12 bases agree with TRBD2. Germline loops: CDR1 MGHDK, CDR2 SYGVNS. The CDR3 is made up of 15 amino acids. Unmatched junction bases numbered 4, after V lost 4 bases and J lost 4 bases. The DNA for the CDR3 is TGTGCCAGCAGTGGACTAGCGGGAGCTGCAGAGACCCAGTACTTC. It yields the protein CASSGLAGAAETQYF.

This clonotype has only a few counts. The chain joins TRBV2 to TRBJ2-6; D is unclear. The CDR3 contains 15 residues. Germline V gene sequence: CDR1 SNHLY, CDR2 FYNNEI. Trimming took off 8 bases at V and 4 bases at J, with 15 bases between the two ends. CDR3 DNA: TGTGCCAGCCTCTTTACTCCGGCGGGGGCCAACGTCCTGACTTTC. Encoded protein: CASLFTPAGANVLTF.

V and J are TRBV29-1 and TRBJ2-3; D is unclear. Looked up from germline, CDR1 is SQVTM and CDR2 is ANQGSEA. V was shortened by 6 bases and J by 9 bases, with 10 bases between the two germline ends. There are 10 residues in the CDR3. As DNA, the CDR3 is TGCAGCGTCGTCGGATCCACGCAGTATTTT. Its protein product is CSVVGSTQYF.